This TCR beta chain was captured in a study of vaccination and CD4 T cells after COVID-19. Treatment given: roughly ten-day PBMC culture with coronavirus spike peptide pools or control peptides (ViraFEST assay). As concerns this clonotype: What it binds is not known.

Sequenced with the Oncomine TCR Beta short-read assay was DNA taken from cultured CD4+ T cells. TCRdb independently ran MiXCR on the PCR reads; one entry per CDR3 protein. The data hold under 5,000 distinct CDR3 sequences, with around 82% observed a single time. CDR1 is SGHTA and CDR2 is FQGNSA in the germline V gene. The germline V and J ends were trimmed by 1 base and 5 bases, with 7 bases remaining between them. CDR3 size: 13 residues. This TCR was sampled from a human donor who had recovered from COVID-19. This chain joins TRBV7-2 and TRBJ2-3; D is unresolved. The specimen was CD4+ T cells from blood, cultured in vitro. The CDR3 DNA reads TGTGCCAGCAGCTTAGAAAGAGAAGATACGCAGTATTTT. It translates to CASSLEREDTQYF.